This paragraph covers one T cell receptor beta chain sequence. From the 5' RACE reads, TCRdb lists one entry per CDR3 protein and no DNA. This listing includes about 460,000 distinct CDR3 sequences. Germline V gene data show CDR1 as MGHRA and CDR2 as YSYEKL. The length of the CDR3 is 18 residues. These data come from a study of T cells expressing NK-cell markers. Across the whole study: The authors sequenced eight donors, of whom seven were HCMV-seropositive and one was seronegative.

This receptor was taken from a woman aged 45-59 years in good health. The V and J genes are TRBV4-1 and TRBJ2-3; the D gene TCRdb calls, TRBD1, cannot be checked with no DNA. Sample: blood T cells: a sorted CD56 or NKG2C T cell subset, CD4+ or CD8+ T cells, or bulk PBMC T cells (not recorded which). CDR3 protein: CASSQLSRPGVPTDTQYF.